These T cell receptor beta chains were read from a single sample in a study of cytomegalovirus exposure and HLA in healthy donors. Sequenced by immunoSEQ multiplex PCR; TCRdb stores in-frame clones only, minus some. The sample has about 150,000 clones; 80% are singletons. The source material was PBMCs. Receptors originate from a young man in good health and CMV-seropositive. Each CDR3 is given with its conserved first and last residue. The D gene is left open where the match is weak. Only some rows state a clone size, as once, few, many or a class for expanded clones.

v_call	d_call	cdr3_length	j_call	clone_size	cdr3_aa	cdr3_nt
TRBV27	TRBD1	14	TRBJ2-5	few	CASSLQGAWETQYF	TGTGCCAGCAGTTTGCAGGGGGCCTGGGAGACCCAGTACTTC
TRBV27	.	14	TRBJ1-3	.	CASSLSAGLNTIYF	TGTGCCAGCAGTTTATCTGCAGGGTTAAACACCATATATTTT
TRBV18	TRBD2	15	TRBJ2-7	.	CASSQIAGTGGEQYF	TGTGCCAGCTCGCAGATAGCGGGGACGGGGGGCGAGCAGTACTTC
TRBV9	.	14	TRBJ2-7	.	CASSVGVSPYEQYF	TGTGCCAGCAGCGTAGGTGTTAGTCCCTACGAGCAGTACTTC
TRBV15	.	13	TRBJ2-1	.	CATSRFQGNEQFF	TGTGCCACCAGCAGATTTCAGGGTAATGAGCAGTTCTTC
TRBV5-4	.	12	TRBJ1-1	.	CASSLADTEAFF	TGTGCCAGCAGCTTGGCAGATACTGAAGCTTTCTTT
TRBV7-6	TRBD2	15	TRBJ2-1	.	CASSLTSGAYNEQFF	TGTGCCAGCAGCTTAACTAGCGGGGCCTACAATGAGCAGTTCTTC
TRBV9	.	15	TRBJ1-1	.	CASSGGPKKNTEAFF	TGTGCCAGCAGCGGCGGGCCAAAAAAGAACACTGAAGCTTTCTTT
TRBV18	.	16	TRBJ2-2	.	CASSPRSGGNTGELFF	TGTGCCAGCTCACCACGTAGCGGAGGGAACACCGGGGAGCTGTTTTTT
TRBV4-2	.	15	TRBJ2-7	.	CASSQGQGSSYEQYF	TGTGCCAGCAGCCAGGGGCAGGGGTCCTCCTACGAGCAGTACTTC
TRBV4-2	TRBD2	15	TRBJ2-1	few	CASSQEREGQVEQFF	TGTGCCAGCAGCCAAGAACGGGAGGGCCAAGTTGAGCAGTTCTTC
TRBV28	TRBD1	15	TRBJ1-5	.	CASSLLQGSNQPQHF	TGTGCCAGCAGTTTATTACAGGGGAGCAATCAGCCCCAGCATTTT
TRBV28	TRBD1	13	TRBJ2-1	.	CASRSTGDDEQFF	TGTGCCAGCAGGTCGACAGGGGACGATGAGCAGTTCTTC
TRBV28	.	16	TRBJ1-1	once	CASRIPGGSMNTEAFF	TGTGCCAGCAGAATCCCCGGGGGGAGCATGAACACTGAAGCTTTCTTT
TRBV15	.	15	TRBJ1-5	.	CATSRGLVSNQPQHF	TGTGCCACCAGCAGAGGACTCGTCAGCAATCAGCCCCAGCATTTT
TRBV11-2	.	17	TRBJ1-3	few	CASSLSTQGSSGNTIYF	TGTGCCAGCAGCTTATCCACCCAGGGGAGCTCTGGAAACACCATATATTTT
TRBV13	TRBD1	14	TRBJ2-7	few	CASSLGTDTYEQYF	TGTGCCAGCAGCTTGGGGACAGACACCTACGAGCAGTACTTC
TRBV28	.	15	TRBJ2-7	.	CASSLGVTRLYEQYF	TGTGCCAGCAGTTTAGGAGTCACTCGGCTCTACGAGCAGTACTTC
TRBV5-1	TRBD2	17	TRBJ2-4	once	CASSLAPGGDSENIQYF	TGCGCCAGCAGCCTCGCCCCGGGGGGGGATTCCGAAAACATTCAGTACTTC
TRBV5-5	.	14	TRBJ1-1	.	CASSLGALDTEAFF	TGTGCCAGCAGCTTGGGGGCTTTGGACACTGAAGCTTTCTTT
TRBV9	TRBD1	15	TRBJ2-7	.	CASSATGDLAYEQYF	TGTGCCAGCAGCGCGACAGGGGATCTGGCCTACGAGCAGTACTTC
TRBV25-1	TRBD2	15	TRBJ2-7	.	CASSEGTSGKYEQYF	TGTGCCAGCAGTGAAGGGACTAGCGGGAAATACGAGCAGTACTTC
TRBV9	TRBD1	13	TRBJ2-7	.	CASSFRTGYEQYF	TGTGCCAGCAGCTTTCGGACAGGGTACGAGCAGTACTTC
TRBV5-5	TRBD1	14	TRBJ2-7	.	CASSPRDRGYEQYF	TGTGCCAGCAGCCCCCGGGACAGGGGCTACGAGCAGTACTTC
TRBV19	TRBD2	15	TRBJ2-7	.	CASSIFGTSSYEQYF	TGTGCCAGTAGTATATTCGGGACTAGCAGCTACGAGCAGTACTTC
TRBV29-1	.	12	TRBJ2-7	.	CSVDRGGGEQYF	TGCAGCGTTGATCGGGGAGGCGGGGAGCAGTACTTC
TRBV9	.	15	TRBJ2-1	.	CASSPRSSALNEQFF	TGTGCCAGCAGCCCCCGGTCTAGCGCCCTCAATGAGCAGTTCTTC
TRBV5-4	TRBD1	15	TRBJ2-7	.	CASSDLGTGVNEQYF	TGTGCCAGCAGCGATCTGGGGACAGGGGTAAACGAGCAGTACTTC
TRBV5-1	TRBD2	17	TRBJ2-1	.	CASSLLAGGTIYNEQFF	TGCGCCAGCAGCTTACTAGCGGGCGGTACAATCTACAATGAGCAGTTCTTC
TRBV5-1	.	16	TRBJ2-7	.	CASSLAPAGQTYEQYF	TGCGCCAGCAGCTTGGCCCCAGCGGGCCAAACCTACGAGCAGTACTTC
TRBV4-2	TRBD1	15	TRBJ1-2	.	CASSQVSGTGYGYTF	TGTGCCAGCAGCCAAGTTTCCGGGACAGGGTATGGCTACACCTTC
TRBV30	.	12	TRBJ2-7	.	CAWRAGPYEQYF	TGTGCCTGGAGAGCAGGTCCCTACGAGCAGTACTTC
TRBV7-2	TRBD1	19	TRBJ2-7	.	CASSPRGRGRLFGVYEQYF	TGTGCCAGCAGCCCGCGGGGCAGGGGGCGTCTCTTTGGGGTCTACGAGCAGTACTTC
TRBV28	TRBD2	15	TRBJ2-1	.	CASSLTSGRYNEQFF	TGTGCCAGCAGTTTAACTAGCGGGCGATACAATGAGCAGTTCTTC
TRBV10-3	TRBD2	16	TRBJ2-1	.	CAISEPRTSGSGEQFF	TGTGCCATCAGTGAGCCCAGGACTAGCGGGAGTGGCGAGCAGTTCTTC
TRBV7-2	.	16	TRBJ1-4	.	CASSLTATATNEKLFF	TGTGCCAGCAGCCTGACAGCGACTGCAACTAATGAAAAACTGTTTTTT
TRBV5-6	TRBD1	14	TRBJ1-5	.	CASSFGTGDQPQHF	TGTGCCAGCAGCTTTGGGACAGGGGATCAGCCCCAGCATTTT
TRBV28	.	13	TRBJ1-2	.	CASTPSGKYGYTF	TGTGCCAGCACTCCCTCGGGAAAGTATGGCTACACCTTC
TRBV19	TRBD2	12	TRBJ2-7	.	CASGLAGGPRYF	TGTGCCAGTGGACTAGCGGGAGGGCCGAGGTACTTC
TRBV6-1	.	17	TRBJ2-3	.	CASSVIGGGKVTDTQYF	TGTGCCAGCAGTGTAATCGGTGGCGGGAAGGTCACAGATACGCAGTATTTT
TRBV7-6	TRBD1	14	TRBJ1-6	.	CASSLGQGDSPLHF	TGTGCCAGCAGCTTAGGACAGGGGGATTCACCCCTCCACTTT
TRBV28	TRBD1	16	TRBJ1-2	.	CASSLQGTASIYGYTF	TGTGCCAGCAGTTTACAAGGGACAGCTTCAATATATGGCTACACCTTC
TRBV11-3	TRBD1	14	TRBJ1-1	.	CASSPGQGNTEAFF	TGTGCCAGCAGCCCCGGACAGGGTAACACTGAAGCTTTCTTT
TRBV4-1	TRBD2	17	TRBJ2-2	few	CASSQDAGVLAGGELFF	TGCGCCAGCAGCCAAGATGCTGGCGTACTAGCGGGGGGGGAGCTGTTTTTT
TRBV11-1	.	14	TRBJ2-7	.	CASSQRRSGYEQYF	TGTGCCAGCAGCCAACGCAGAAGCGGCTACGAGCAGTACTTC
TRBV28	TRBD2	15	TRBJ2-7	few	CASSLSLAGGGEQYF	TGTGCCAGCAGTTTATCCCTAGCGGGAGGAGGCGAGCAGTACTTC
TRBV19	TRBD1	14	TRBJ1-5	few	CASSIVGQYQPQHF	TGTGCCAGTAGTATTGTGGGACAGTATCAGCCCCAGCATTTT
TRBV5-1	TRBD2	16	TRBJ2-1	.	CASSLDPSGSYNEQFF	TGCGCCAGCAGCTTGGATCCTAGCGGATCCTACAATGAGCAGTTCTTC